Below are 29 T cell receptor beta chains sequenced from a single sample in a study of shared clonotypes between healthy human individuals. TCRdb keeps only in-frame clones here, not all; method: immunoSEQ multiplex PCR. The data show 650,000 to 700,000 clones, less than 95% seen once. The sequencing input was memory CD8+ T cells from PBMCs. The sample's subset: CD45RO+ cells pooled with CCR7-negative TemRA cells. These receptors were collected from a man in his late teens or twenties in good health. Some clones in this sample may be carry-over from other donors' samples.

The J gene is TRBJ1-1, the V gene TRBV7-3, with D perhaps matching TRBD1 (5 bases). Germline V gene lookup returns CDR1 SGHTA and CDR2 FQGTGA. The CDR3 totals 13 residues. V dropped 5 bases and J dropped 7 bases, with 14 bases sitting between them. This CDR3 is CASSRTGVCEAFF. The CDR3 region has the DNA TGTGCCAGCAGCCGGACGGGGGTCTGTGAAGCTTTCTTT.

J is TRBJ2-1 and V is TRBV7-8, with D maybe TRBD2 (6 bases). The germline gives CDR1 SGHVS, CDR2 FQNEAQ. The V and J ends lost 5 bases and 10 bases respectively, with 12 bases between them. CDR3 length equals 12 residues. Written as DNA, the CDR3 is TGTGCCAGCAGCCACCGGACTACCGAGCAGTTCTTC. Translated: CASSHRTTEQFF.

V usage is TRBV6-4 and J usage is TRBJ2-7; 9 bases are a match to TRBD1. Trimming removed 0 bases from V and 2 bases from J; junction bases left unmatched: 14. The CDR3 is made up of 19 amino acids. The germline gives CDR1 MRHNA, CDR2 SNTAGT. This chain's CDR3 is CASSDSIRDRAFQAYEQYF. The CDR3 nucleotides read TGTGCCAGCAGTGACTCGATCCGGGACAGGGCATTTCAAGCCTACGAGCAGTACTTC.

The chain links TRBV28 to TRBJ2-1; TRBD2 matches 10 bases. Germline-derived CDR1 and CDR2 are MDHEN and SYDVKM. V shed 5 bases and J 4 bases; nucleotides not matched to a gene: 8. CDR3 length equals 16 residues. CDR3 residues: CASSPGLAAGYNEQFF. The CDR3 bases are TGTGCCAGCAGTCCAGGACTAGCGGCTGGGTACAATGAGCAGTTCTTC.

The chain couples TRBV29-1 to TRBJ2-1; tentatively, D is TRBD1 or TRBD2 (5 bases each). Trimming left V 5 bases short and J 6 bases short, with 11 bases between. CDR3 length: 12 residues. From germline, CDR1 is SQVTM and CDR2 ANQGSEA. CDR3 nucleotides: TGCAGCGTTTGGACACGGGGCAATGAGCAGTTCTTC. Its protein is CSVWTRGNEQFF.

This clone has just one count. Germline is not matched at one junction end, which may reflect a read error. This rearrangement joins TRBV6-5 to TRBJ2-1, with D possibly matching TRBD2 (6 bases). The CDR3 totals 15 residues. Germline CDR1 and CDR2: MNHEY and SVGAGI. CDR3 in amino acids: CASSPPGLSHNEQFF. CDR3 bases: TGTGCCAGCAGCCCCCCGGGACTCTCCCACAATGAGCAGTTCTTC.

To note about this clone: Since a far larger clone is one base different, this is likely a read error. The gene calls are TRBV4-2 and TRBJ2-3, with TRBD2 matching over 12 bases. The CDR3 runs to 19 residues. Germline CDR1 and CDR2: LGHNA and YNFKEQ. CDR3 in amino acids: CASSPRETSGSAGTGTQYF. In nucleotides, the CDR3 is TGTGCCAGCAGCCCCAGGGAGACTAGCGGGAGTGCCGGCACAGGTACGCAGTATTTT.

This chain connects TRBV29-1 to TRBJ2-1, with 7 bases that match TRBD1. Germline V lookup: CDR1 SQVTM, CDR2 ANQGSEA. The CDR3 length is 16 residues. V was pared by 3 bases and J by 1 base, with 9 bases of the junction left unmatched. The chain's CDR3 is CSVEALTGSSYNEQFF. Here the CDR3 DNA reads TGCAGCGTTGAGGCCCTGACAGGGTCTTCCTACAATGAGCAGTTCTTC.

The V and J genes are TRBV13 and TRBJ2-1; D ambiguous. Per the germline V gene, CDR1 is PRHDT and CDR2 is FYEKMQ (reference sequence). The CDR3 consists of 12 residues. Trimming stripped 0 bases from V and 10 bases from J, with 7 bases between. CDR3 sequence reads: CASSLGRSEQFF. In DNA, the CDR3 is TGTGCCAGCAGCTTAGGTCGTTCCGAGCAGTTCTTC.

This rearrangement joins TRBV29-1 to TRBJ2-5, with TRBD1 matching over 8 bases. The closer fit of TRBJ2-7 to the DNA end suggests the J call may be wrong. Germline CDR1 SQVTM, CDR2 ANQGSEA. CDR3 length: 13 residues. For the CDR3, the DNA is TGCAGCGTCCGGACAGGGAGAGCCTACGAGCAGTACTTC. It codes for CSVRTGRAYEQYF.

The CDR3 bases are TGTGCCAGCAGTTTATTGTCTAGCGGGAGTTTTGCAGATACGCAGTATTTT. Encoded protein: CASSLLSSGSFADTQYF. The chain links TRBV27 to TRBJ2-3, with 10 bases aligning to TRBD2. The germline gives CDR1 MNHEY, CDR2 SMNVEV (reference sequence). Trimming cost V 1 base and J 4 bases; bases outside gene matches: 8. The CDR3 has 17 residues.

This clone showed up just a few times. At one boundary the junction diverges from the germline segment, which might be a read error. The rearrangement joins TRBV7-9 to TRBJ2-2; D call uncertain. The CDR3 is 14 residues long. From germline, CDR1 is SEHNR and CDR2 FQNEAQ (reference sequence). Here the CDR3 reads CASSQAPNTGELFF. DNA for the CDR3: TGTGCCAGCAGTCAGGCGCCGAATACCGGGGAGCTGTTTTTT.

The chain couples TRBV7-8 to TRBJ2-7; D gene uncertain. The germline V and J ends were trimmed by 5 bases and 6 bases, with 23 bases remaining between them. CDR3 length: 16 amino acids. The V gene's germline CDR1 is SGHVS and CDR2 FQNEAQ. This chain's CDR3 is CASSPEDSISVSEQYF. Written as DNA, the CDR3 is TGTGCCAGCAGCCCGGAAGACTCCATCTCGGTCTCCGAGCAGTACTTC.

The CDR3 here is CASTDGFSSGNTIYF. The CDR3 DNA reads as TGTGCCAGCACAGACGGCTTCAGCTCTGGAAACACCATATATTTT. This chain links TRBV9 with TRBJ1-3; D unclear. The CDR3 runs 15 residues. Trimming pared 6 bases from V and 0 bases from J, leaving 13 bases between. Germline V lookup: CDR1 SGDLS, CDR2 YYNGEE.

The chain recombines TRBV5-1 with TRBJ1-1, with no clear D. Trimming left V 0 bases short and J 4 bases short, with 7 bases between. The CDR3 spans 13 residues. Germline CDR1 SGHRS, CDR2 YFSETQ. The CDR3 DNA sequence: TGCGCCAGCAGCTTGGCCGTTTCCACTGAAGCTTTCTTT. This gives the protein CASSLAVSTEAFF.

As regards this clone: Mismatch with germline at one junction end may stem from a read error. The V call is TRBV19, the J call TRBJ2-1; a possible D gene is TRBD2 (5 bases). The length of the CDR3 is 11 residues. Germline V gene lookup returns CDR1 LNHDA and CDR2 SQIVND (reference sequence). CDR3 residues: CASSIGGNQIF. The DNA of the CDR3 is TGTGCCAGTAGTATCGGAGGAAACCAGATCTTC.

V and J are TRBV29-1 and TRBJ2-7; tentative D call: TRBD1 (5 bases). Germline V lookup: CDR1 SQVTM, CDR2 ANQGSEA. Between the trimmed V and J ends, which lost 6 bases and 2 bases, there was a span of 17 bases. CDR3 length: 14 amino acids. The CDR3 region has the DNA TGCAGCGTGGACATTGGGCGACCTCCCTACGAGCAGTACTTC. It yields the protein CSVDIGRPPYEQYF.

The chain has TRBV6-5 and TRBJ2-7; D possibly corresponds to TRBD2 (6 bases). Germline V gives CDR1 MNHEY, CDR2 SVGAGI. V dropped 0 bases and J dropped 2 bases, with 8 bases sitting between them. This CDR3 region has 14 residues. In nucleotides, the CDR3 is TGTGCCAGCAGTTACTCGACTAGTACCTACGAGCAGTACTTC. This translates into CASSYSTSTYEQYF.

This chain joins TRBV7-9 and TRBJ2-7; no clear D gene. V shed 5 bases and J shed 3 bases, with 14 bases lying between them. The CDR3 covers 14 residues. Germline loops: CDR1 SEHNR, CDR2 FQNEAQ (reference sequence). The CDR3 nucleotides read TGTGCCAGCAGCCCAGGTGGTAATAGCTACGAGCAGTACTTC. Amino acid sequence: CASSPGGNSYEQYF.

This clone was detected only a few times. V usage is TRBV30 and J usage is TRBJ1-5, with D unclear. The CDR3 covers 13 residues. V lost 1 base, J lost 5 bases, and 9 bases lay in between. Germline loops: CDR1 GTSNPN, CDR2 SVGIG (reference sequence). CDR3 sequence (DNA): TGTGCCTGGAGTGAGGGTCATTATCAGCCCCAGCATTTT. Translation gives CAWSEGHYQPQHF.

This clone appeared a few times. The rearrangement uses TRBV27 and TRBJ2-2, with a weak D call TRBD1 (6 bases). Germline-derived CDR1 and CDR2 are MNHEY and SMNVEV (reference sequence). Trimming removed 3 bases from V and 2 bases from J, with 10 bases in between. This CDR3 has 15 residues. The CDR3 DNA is TGTGCCAGCAGTTTCTCGGGACACAACACCGGGGAGCTGTTTTTT. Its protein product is CASSFSGHNTGELFF.

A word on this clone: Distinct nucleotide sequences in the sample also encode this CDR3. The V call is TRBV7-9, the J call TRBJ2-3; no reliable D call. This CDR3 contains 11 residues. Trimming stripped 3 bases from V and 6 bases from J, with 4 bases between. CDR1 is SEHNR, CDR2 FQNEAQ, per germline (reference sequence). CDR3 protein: CASSFPDTQYF. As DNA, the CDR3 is TGTGCCAGCAGCTTTCCGGATACGCAGTATTTT.

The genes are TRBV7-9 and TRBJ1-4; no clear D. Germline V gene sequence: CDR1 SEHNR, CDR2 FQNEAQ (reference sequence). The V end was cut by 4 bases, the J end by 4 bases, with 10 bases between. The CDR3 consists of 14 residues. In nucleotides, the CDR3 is TGTGCCAGCAGCTCCGGACCTCTTAATGAAAAACTGTTTTTT. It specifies CASSSGPLNEKLFF.

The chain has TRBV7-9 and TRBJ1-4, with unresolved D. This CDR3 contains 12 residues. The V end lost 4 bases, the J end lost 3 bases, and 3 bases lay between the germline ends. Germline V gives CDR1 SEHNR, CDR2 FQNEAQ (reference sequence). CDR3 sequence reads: CASSWANEKLFF. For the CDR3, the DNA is TGTGCCAGCAGCTGGGCTAATGAAAAACTGTTTTTT.

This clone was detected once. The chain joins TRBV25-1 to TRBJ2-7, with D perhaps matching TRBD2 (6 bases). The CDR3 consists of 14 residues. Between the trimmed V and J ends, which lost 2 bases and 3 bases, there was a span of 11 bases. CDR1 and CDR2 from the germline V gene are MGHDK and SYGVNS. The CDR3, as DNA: TGTGCCAGCAGTGAAGAGGGACTGGGCTACGAGCAGTACTTC. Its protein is CASSEEGLGYEQYF.

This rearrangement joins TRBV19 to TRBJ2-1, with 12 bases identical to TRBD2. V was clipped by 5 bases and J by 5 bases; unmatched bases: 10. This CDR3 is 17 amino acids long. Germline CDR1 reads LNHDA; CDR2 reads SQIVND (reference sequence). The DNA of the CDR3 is TGTGCCAGTAGTTGGTCGTGGCTAGCGGGAGGGGACAATGAGCAGTTCTTC. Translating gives CASSWSWLAGGDNEQFF.

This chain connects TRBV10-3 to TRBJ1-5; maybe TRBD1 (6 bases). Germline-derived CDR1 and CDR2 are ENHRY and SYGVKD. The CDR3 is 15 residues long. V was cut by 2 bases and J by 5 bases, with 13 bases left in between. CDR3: CAISEQQGPDQPQHF. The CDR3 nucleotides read TGTGCCATCAGTGAGCAACAGGGTCCCGATCAGCCCCAGCATTTT.

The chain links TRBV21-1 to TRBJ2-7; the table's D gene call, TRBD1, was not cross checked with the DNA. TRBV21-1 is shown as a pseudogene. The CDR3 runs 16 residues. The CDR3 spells CASSIRTVRTSYEQYF. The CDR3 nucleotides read TGTGCCAGCAGCATACGGACAGTCAGAACCTCCTACGAGCAGTACTTC.

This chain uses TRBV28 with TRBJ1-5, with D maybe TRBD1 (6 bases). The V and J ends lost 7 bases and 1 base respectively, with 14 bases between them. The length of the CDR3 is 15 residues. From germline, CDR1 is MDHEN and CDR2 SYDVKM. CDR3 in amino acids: CASKQGLGSNQPQHF. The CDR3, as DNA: TGTGCCAGCAAGCAGGGGTTGGGGAGCAATCAGCCCCAGCATTTT.